Listed below are T cell receptor beta chains from one sample, sequenced in a study of T cell repertoires in cytomegalovirus infection. Using its own MiXCR run on the reads, TCRdb lists one record per CDR3 protein. This table has approximately 770,000 distinct CDR3 sequences, roughly 29% appearing once. These TCRs are of unknown antigen specificity. The sequencing used cultured CD8+ T cells from PBMCs, collected from culture after CMV antigen stimulation. Every receptor here comes from a human donor in good health (CMV status not recorded). Some clones in this sample may be carry-over from other donors' samples. Each CDR3 is given with its conserved first and last residue. The D gene is left open where the match is weak. Size values are once, few and many counts, or a class for expanded clones, and some rows have none.

j_gene: TRBJ1-4; d_gene: -; abundance: many; v_gene: TRBV7-8; CDR3nt: TGTGCCAGCAGGTCGGACAGCTCAACTAATGAAAAACTGTTTTTT; CDR3aa: CASRSDSSTNEKLFF
j_gene: TRBJ2-3; d_gene: TRBD1; abundance: -; v_gene: TRBV9; CDR3nt: TGTGCCAGCAGCGCCCATGGGACAGGGAGGACAGATACGCAGTATTTT; CDR3aa: CASSAHGTGRTDTQYF
j_gene: TRBJ1-2; d_gene: -; abundance: -; v_gene: TRBV7-9; CDR3nt: TGTGCCAGCAGCTTAGGGGGATTTAACTATGGCTACACCTTC; CDR3aa: CASSLGGFNYGYTF
j_gene: TRBJ1-2; d_gene: TRBD1; abundance: many; v_gene: TRBV12-3/TRBV12-4; CDR3nt: TGTGCCAGCAGTTTTCCAGACAGGGTCTATGGCTACACCTTC; CDR3aa: CASSFPDRVYGYTF
j_gene: TRBJ2-1; d_gene: -; abundance: -; v_gene: TRBV5-6; CDR3nt: TGTGCCAGTACACAGGGGAGGTCCTACAATGAGCAGTTCTTC; CDR3aa: CASTQGRSYNEQFF
j_gene: TRBJ1-2; d_gene: TRBD1; abundance: many; v_gene: TRBV7-2; CDR3nt: TGTGCCAGCAGCTTGGGACAGGGGAGCTCTGGCTACACCTTC; CDR3aa: CASSLGQGSSGYTF
j_gene: TRBJ2-5; d_gene: TRBD2; abundance: few; v_gene: TRBV6-5; CDR3nt: TGTGCCAGCAGTTACGGTGGGGGGACTAGCGGGGGCCTAGGGGAGACCCAGTACTTC; CDR3aa: CASSYGGGTSGGLGETQYF
j_gene: TRBJ2-6; d_gene: -; abundance: -; v_gene: TRBV7-9; CDR3nt: TGTGCCAGCACCCTTAGTACTCTTTCAGCCTCTGGGGCCAACGTCCTGACTTTC; CDR3aa: CASTLSTLSASGANVLTF
j_gene: TRBJ2-3; d_gene: -; abundance: -; v_gene: TRBV4-1; CDR3nt: TGCGCCAGCAGTTCACCTGGGGCAGCCGATACGCAGTATTTT; CDR3aa: CASSSPGAADTQYF
j_gene: TRBJ2-1; d_gene: TRBD2; abundance: -; v_gene: TRBV13; CDR3nt: TGTGCCAGCAGCCCCAGGGGTAGCGGGGCCGGGAATGAGCAGTTCTTC; CDR3aa: CASSPRGSGAGNEQFF